This passage covers 22 T cell receptor beta chains from one sample sequenced in a study of blood T cell repertoires in COVID-19. Here immunoSEQ multiplex PCR was the method, and the copy in TCRdb shows in-frame clones only, minus some. The table has roughly 250,000 clones, 86% seen once. Sequencing input: peripheral blood. These receptors were collected from a man aged 35-49 years who had recovered from COVID-19.

CDR3 DNA sequence: TGTGCCAGCAGCTTAGGCCGGACTAGTGGAGAAGAGACCCAGTACTTC. It encodes CASSLGRTSGEETQYF. The J gene is TRBJ2-5, the V gene TRBV7-2; 7 positions agree with TRBD2. The germline V gene has CDR1 SGHTA and CDR2 FQGNSA. V trimming: 1 base; J trimming: 3 bases; junction bases outside the gene matches: 8. The CDR3 spans 16 residues.

The chain employs TRBV5-1 and TRBJ2-2, with 13 bases that match TRBD2. Losses at the gene ends were 4 bases for V and 7 bases for J; bases not matched to a gene: 7. CDR1 and CDR2 from the germline V gene are SGHRS and YFSETQ. The CDR3 extends over 16 amino acids. The CDR3 is CASSRTGTSGDGELFF. CDR3 DNA: TGCGCCAGCAGCAGAACCGGGACTAGCGGGGACGGGGAGCTGTTTTTT. Full variable domain (outside the CDR3, taken from reference TRBV5-1 and TRBJ2-2): KAGVTQTPRYLIKTRGQQVTLSCSPISGHRSVSWYQQTPGQGLQFLFEYFSETQRNKGNFPGRFSGRQFSNSRSEMNVSTLELGDSALYLCASSRTGTSGDGELFFGEGSRLTVL.

The chain carries TRBV4-2 and TRBJ1-2, with D perhaps matching TRBD1 (6 bases). Trimming took 2 bases from V and 2 from J, leaving 15 bases between them. Germline V lookup: CDR1 LGHNA, CDR2 YNFKEQ. The CDR3 consists of 16 residues. The CDR3 DNA sequence: TGTGCCAGCAGCCAAACCGTTCAGGGGTCAAACTATGGCTACACCTTC. Translated, it gives CASSQTVQGSNYGYTF.

This rearrangement joins TRBV9 to TRBJ2-7; D remains ambiguous. Germline V gives CDR1 SGDLS, CDR2 YYNGEE. This CDR3 has 16 amino acids. V lost 4 bases and J 2 bases, leaving 19 bases between the germline ends. DNA for the CDR3: TGTGCCAGCAGCCCCCGGGTGGCGGCTACCCCCTACGAGCAGTACTTC. This translates into CASSPRVAATPYEQYF.

The J gene is TRBJ2-2, the V gene TRBV29-1; maybe TRBD1 (5 bases). This CDR3 spans 17 amino acids. Looked up from germline, CDR1 is SQVTM and CDR2 is ANQGSEA. Trimming stripped 2 bases from V and 2 bases from J, with 18 bases between. This chain's CDR3 is CSVEIRSRTHNTGELFF. The CDR3 DNA sequence: TGCAGCGTTGAAATAAGGTCCCGGACACATAACACCGGGGAGCTGTTTTTT.

The CDR3 loop is CASSEEGASGSRQFF. In DNA, the CDR3 is TGTGCCAGCAGTGAAGAAGGTGCTAGCGGGAGTAGGCAGTTCTTC. The chain joins TRBV2 to TRBJ2-1; 10 bases agree with TRBD2. In germline, CDR1 is SNHLY, CDR2 FYNNEI. This CDR3 region has 15 residues. The J segment lost 12 bases and the V segment lost 1 base, leaving 9 bases of the junction unmatched.

The rearrangement joins TRBV7-9 to TRBJ1-2, with 9 bases fitting TRBD1. The CDR3 consists of 15 residues. After removal of 0 bases from V and 2 bases from J, the junction contained 1 base not matched to a gene. The V gene's germline CDR1 is SEHNR and CDR2 FQNEAQ (reference sequence). CDR3 loop: CASSLAGTGNYGYTF. The CDR3 bases are TGTGCCAGCAGCTTAGCGGGGACAGGGAACTATGGCTACACCTTC.

This chain links TRBV29-1 with TRBJ2-2; 10 bases agree with TRBD2. Germline trimming cut 4 bases from V and 6 bases from J; bases unmatched to any gene: 11. The CDR3 is 16 residues long. CDR1 is SQVTM and CDR2 is ANQGSEA in the germline V gene. CDR3 residues: CSVGGLAGAGAGELFF. The DNA of the CDR3 is TGCAGCGTTGGCGGGCTAGCGGGAGCCGGAGCCGGGGAGCTGTTTTTT.

This clone was detected only once. This chain joins TRBV7-9 and TRBJ2-7; TRBD2 aligns across 12 bases. CDR3 length equals 16 residues. Germline trimming cut 5 bases from V and 5 bases from J; bases unmatched to any gene: 10. Germline V CDR1 and CDR2: SEHNR, FQNEAQ (reference sequence). CDR3 protein: CASSPRTSGMINEQYF. The CDR3 DNA reads TGTGCCAGCAGCCCCCGGACTAGCGGGATGATCAACGAGCAGTACTTC.

The chain couples TRBV14 to TRBJ1-5, with a weak D call TRBD1 (5 bases). CDR1 SGHDN and CDR2 FVKESK come from the germline V gene. The CDR3 has 13 residues. Trimming shortened V by 5 bases and J by 2 bases, and 7 bases separated the two germline ends. The CDR3 reads CASSAGGNQPQHF. Here the CDR3 DNA reads TGTGCCAGCAGCGCGGGGGGCAATCAGCCCCAGCATTTT.

The rearrangement uses TRBV3-1 (or the pseudogene TRBV3-2) and TRBJ1-2; 7 bases match TRBD1. The CDR3 covers 14 residues. CDR1 and CDR2 from the germline V gene are LGHDT and YNNKEL (reference sequence). The J segment lost 4 bases and the V segment lost 4 bases, leaving 6 bases of the junction unmatched. The CDR3 bases are TGTGCCAGCAGCCCCAGCGGACAGGCCTATGGCTACACCTTC. Encoded protein: CASSPSGQAYGYTF.

There are a few counts of this clone. The chain uses TRBV30 and TRBJ1-6; the match to TRBD1 covers 8 bases. Germline-derived CDR1 and CDR2 are GTSNPN and SVGIG (reference sequence). With 2 bases clipped from V and 8 bases from J, the junction kept 11 bases outside the gene matches. There are 16 residues in the CDR3. In nucleotides, the CDR3 is TGTGCCTGGAGTCGTCGGACAGGGCGAGGGGATTCACCCCTCCACTTT. This translates into CAWSRRTGRGDSPLHF.

V and J are TRBV19 and TRBJ1-2; D is uncertain. Trimming took 0 bases from V and 7 from J, leaving 18 bases between them. Germline V CDR1 and CDR2: LNHDA, SQIVND (reference sequence). This CDR3 has 16 amino acids. This CDR3 reads CASSIDRRVLGSGYTF. CDR3 sequence (DNA): TGTGCCAGTAGTATAGATCGGAGGGTATTGGGTTCTGGCTACACCTTC. Looking up the rest from reference TRBV19 and TRBJ1-2 gives the full variable domain: DGGITQSPKYLFRKEGQNVTLSCEQNLNHDAMYWYRQDPGQGLRLIYYSQIVNDFQKGDIAEGYSVSREKKESFPLTVTSAQKNPTAFYLCASSIDRRVLGSGYTFGSGTRLTVV.

The V call is TRBV19, the J call TRBJ2-3; D gene unclear. The germline V and J ends were trimmed by 4 bases and 4 bases, with 6 bases remaining between them. CDR1 LNHDA and CDR2 SQIVND come from the germline V gene (reference sequence). This CDR3 spans 12 amino acids. DNA for the CDR3: TGTGCCAGTAGTAATCGAGCAGATACGCAGTATTTT. It specifies CASSNRADTQYF.

The rearrangement joins TRBV4-2 to TRBJ2-1, with a possible D match to TRBD2 (6 bases). V was shortened by 6 bases and J by 4 bases, with 16 bases between the two germline ends. The germline V gene has CDR1 LGHNA and CDR2 YNFKEQ. CDR3 length: 15 amino acids. The CDR3 DNA reads TGTGCCAGCAGAATATCCGGGACTCAATACAATGAGCAGTTCTTC. Translated: CASRISGTQYNEQFF.

The rearrangement joins TRBV19 to TRBJ2-6; 7 nucleotides match TRBD1. After removal of 4 bases from V and 3 bases from J, the junction contained 9 bases not matched to a gene. The CDR3 contains 17 residues. Germline V gene lookup returns CDR1 LNHDA and CDR2 SQIVND (reference sequence). This CDR3 reads CASSRVRGQGGANVLTF. CDR3 DNA sequence: TGTGCCAGTAGTAGAGTGAGGGGGCAGGGTGGGGCCAACGTCCTGACTTTC. Full variable domain (missing parts from reference TRBV19 and TRBJ2-6): DGGITQSPKYLFRKEGQNVTLSCEQNLNHDAMYWYRQDPGQGLRLIYYSQIVNDFQKGDIAEGYSVSREKKESFPLTVTSAQKNPTAFYLCASSRVRGQGGANVLTFGAGSRLTVL.

This clone was seen only once. The chain recombines TRBV9 with TRBJ2-7; TRBD2 matches at 7 bases. V was pared by 0 bases and J by 7 bases, with 4 bases of the junction left unmatched. The CDR3 runs 13 residues. Germline values: CDR1 SGDLS, CDR2 YYNGEE. The CDR3 reads CASSVAGTTEQYF. The CDR3 coding sequence is TGTGCCAGCAGCGTAGCCGGGACTACGGAGCAGTACTTC.

This clone was picked up one time. This chain uses TRBV29-1 with TRBJ2-4; TRBD1 matches 10 bases. Germline V gene sequence: CDR1 SQVTM, CDR2 ANQGSEA. The CDR3 is 13 amino acids. The junction had 5 bases not matched to a gene; V was cut back by 4 bases and J by 8 bases. The CDR3 region has the DNA TGCAGCGTTGGAGACAGGGGGCTGGACATTCAGTACTTC. It yields the protein CSVGDRGLDIQYF.

In this sample, this clone turned up once. This chain uses TRBV5-1 with TRBJ1-1; possibly TRBD1 for D (5 bases). Trimming cost V 1 base and J 4 bases, with 11 bases left between them. The CDR3 has 14 amino acids. Germline V lookup: CDR1 SGHRS, CDR2 YFSETQ. The CDR3 DNA reads as TGCGCCAGCAGCTTGAGGCAGGGAGGCACTGAAGCTTTCTTT. Translating gives CASSLRQGGTEAFF.

The gene calls are TRBV12-3 or TRBV12-4 and TRBJ2-7; the D gene is possibly TRBD2 (5 bases). The CDR3 covers 11 residues. V gave up 10 bases and J gave up 9 bases, with 16 bases separating them. CDR3 sequence reads: CATRKGGWQYF. Here the CDR3 DNA reads TGTGCCACCCGAAAGGGCGGGTGGCAGTACTTC.

V and J are TRBV11-2 and TRBJ1-1; D ambiguous. V lost 5 bases and J lost 5, with 6 bases in between. The CDR3 is made up of 11 amino acids. Germline CDR1 SGHAT, CDR2 FQNNGV. In DNA, the CDR3 is TGTGCCAGCAGCGCACTTACTGAAGCTTTCTTT. It encodes CASSALTEAFF.

This chain connects TRBV18 to TRBJ1-3, with TRBD1 matching over 10 bases. There are 17 residues in the CDR3. J lost 2 bases, V lost 3 bases, and 7 bases had no gene match. CDR1 KGHSH and CDR2 LQKENI come from the germline V gene. CDR3 protein: CASSPRRGQGTGNTIYF. The CDR3 DNA follows: TGTGCCAGCTCACCGCGTAGGGGACAGGGGACTGGAAACACCATATATTTT.